This entry features one T cell receptor (beta chain) sequence. What it recognizes is unknown. Primers for the PCR totalled 60 Vbeta and 13 Jbeta. Assay used: immunoSEQ multiplex PCR; TCRdb lists only in-frame clones, some missing. The profile covers around 190,000 clones, with more than 70% appearing a single time and less than 2% taken by the ten largest. These data originate in a study of cytomegalovirus exposure and HLA in healthy donors. Broader study findings: When analyzed later, a missense DCLRE1C variant was found to be linked to TCR beta V- and J-gene trimming. Earlier analysis found most TCR beta V segments productive about 90% or about 30% of the time. On later analysis, the bulk of CMV-associated TCR beta chains appeared to be HLA-restricted. Through in vitro validation, a few CMV-associated chains were shown to be specific for CMV antigens.

V was trimmed by 11 bases and J by 2 bases, leaving 13 bases between them. This CDR3 has 12 residues. Germline values: CDR1 MNHNS, CDR2 SASEGT. This receptor was taken from a man between 40 and 49 years old in good health and CMV-seropositive. The source material was PBMCs. The V gene is TRBV6-1, the J gene TRBJ2-7; maybe TRBD2 (6 bases). The CDR3 region has the DNA TGTGCCTGCCGGGACTTACCCTACGAGCAGTACTTC. Translated: CACRDLPYEQYF.